Each of the 27 T cell receptor beta chains below was sequenced from the same sample in a study of Graves' ophthalmopathy and Graves' hyperthyroidism. TCR beta CDR3 regions were amplified from RNA transcripts. HTBI-primed first-round RT-PCR preceded second-round multiplex PCR. TCRdb passed the multiplex PCR reads through MiXCR, listing each CDR3 protein once. In the table there are 230,000 or so distinct CDR3 sequences, around 50% of which are singletons. Input material: peripheral blood. All receptors derive from an adult man with Graves' ophthalmopathy.

This sequence joins TRBV10-3 and TRBJ1-1; D gene uncertain. The V end lost 6 bases, the J end lost 8 bases, and 19 bases lay between the germline ends. This CDR3 contains 14 residues. The V gene's germline CDR1 is ENHRY and CDR2 SYGVKD. CDR3 amino acids: CAISVEDAEPEAFF. The CDR3 nucleotides are TGTGCCATCAGCGTTGAAGATGCGGAGCCAGAAGCTTTCTTT.

This clonotype was picked up a small number of times. The CDR3 DNA reads as TGTGCCAGCAGTTTGTATTCCGGGACTAGCGGGAGTGAGACCCAGTACTTC. Translation gives CASSLYSGTSGSETQYF. The J gene is TRBJ2-5, the V gene TRBV27, with 14 bases lining up with TRBD2. With 3 bases clipped from V and 5 bases from J, the junction kept 8 bases outside the gene matches. This CDR3 is built from 17 residues. Germline V lookup: CDR1 MNHEY, CDR2 SMNVEV (reference sequence).

CDR3 amino acids: CASSLAGGRSNTGELFF. In DNA, the CDR3 is TGTGCCAGCAGCTTGGCCGGCGGGCGATCGAACACCGGGGAGCTGTTTTTT. The rearrangement joins TRBV7-3 to TRBJ2-2; the D gene is possibly TRBD2 (5 bases). The CDR3 totals 17 residues. The V end was cut by 3 bases, the J end by 0 bases, with 14 bases between. Germline CDR1 SGHTA, CDR2 FQGTGA.

This clonotype was seen at least ten times. The chain links TRBV20-1 to TRBJ1-4, with 7 bases aligning to TRBD1. The CDR3 extends over 12 amino acids. V gave up 3 bases and J gave up 7 bases; unmatched junction bases: 2. The germline V gene has CDR1 DFQATT and CDR2 SNEGSKA (reference sequence). The DNA for the CDR3 is TGCAGTGCTAGGGGGACAGCTGAAAAACTGTTTTTT. Protein sequence: CSARGTAEKLFF.

This clonotype was counted at least ten times. The rearrangement joins TRBV10-3 to TRBJ2-7; the match to TRBD2 covers 7 bases. V shed 0 bases and J 3 bases; nucleotides not matched to a gene: 5. The length of the CDR3 is 15 residues. Germline lookup yields CDR1 ENHRY and CDR2 SYGVKD. CDR3 protein: CAISESGGRFYEQYF. The DNA of the CDR3 is TGTGCCATCAGTGAGTCGGGCGGGAGATTCTACGAGCAGTACTTC.

This chain joins TRBV2 and TRBJ1-2; D possibly corresponds to TRBD1 (6 bases). V was pared by 7 bases and J by 4 bases, with 13 bases between. Germline CDR1 and CDR2: SNHLY and FYNNEI. CDR3 length equals 13 residues. In DNA, the CDR3 is TGTGCCAGCAACAGAGGGGGTAGCTATGGCTACACCTTC. This sequence encodes CASNRGGSYGYTF. The whole variable domain, filled in from reference TRBV2 and TRBJ1-2, reads EPEVTQTPSHQVTQMGQEVILRCVPISNHLYFYWYRQILGQKVEFLVSFYNNEISEKSEIFDDQFSVERPDGSNFTLKIRSTKLEDSAMYFCASNRGGSYGYTFGSGTRLTVV.

J is TRBJ2-7 and V is TRBV7-6, with 7 bases that match TRBD1. Germline CDR1 and CDR2: SGHVS and FNYEAQ. The V gene end was trimmed by 5 bases and the J gene end by 0 bases; junction bases not matched to a gene: 13. This CDR3 contains 17 residues. The CDR3 nucleotides read TGTGCCAGCAGCGCCAGCAGCCGAGGGGACAGCTCCTACGAGCAGTACTTC. This sequence encodes CASSASSRGDSSYEQYF.

The gene calls are TRBV29-1 and TRBJ2-5, with D unresolved. With 6 bases removed from V and 1 base from J, the gap between germline ends came to 12 bases. Looked up from germline, CDR1 is SQVTM and CDR2 is ANQGSEA. CDR3 length: 13 amino acids. The CDR3 DNA is TGCAGCGTAGACACGATACGCCAAGAGACCCAGTACTTC. It codes for CSVDTIRQETQYF.

The chain recombines TRBV2 with TRBJ1-4; D unresolved. This CDR3 comprises 13 residues. CDR1 and CDR2 from the germline V gene are SNHLY and FYNNEI. V was trimmed by 7 bases and J by 0 bases, leaving 6 bases between them. The CDR3, as DNA: TGTGCCAGCACCAAAGCAACTAATGAAAAACTGTTTTTT. Residues: CASTKATNEKLFF. The complete variable domain, with remaining parts taken from reference TRBV2 and TRBJ1-4, reads EPEVTQTPSHQVTQMGQEVILRCVPISNHLYFYWYRQILGQKVEFLVSFYNNEISEKSEIFDDQFSVERPDGSNFTLKIRSTKLEDSAMYFCASTKATNEKLFFGSGTQLSVL.

This clonotype has more than one count but fewer than ten. The chain has TRBV7-2 and TRBJ1-1; possibly TRBD1 for D (5 bases). Trimming left V 10 bases short and J 3 bases short, with 15 bases between. This CDR3 comprises 13 residues. Germline CDR1 is SGHTA and CDR2 is FQGNSA. CDR3 loop: CATTGQGDTEAFF. In nucleotides, the CDR3 is TGTGCCACGACCGGGCAGGGTGACACTGAAGCTTTCTTT.

This clonotype appeared once. This chain links TRBV29-1 with TRBJ1-2, with 9 positions matching TRBD1. CDR1 and CDR2 from the germline V gene are SQVTM and ANQGSEA. The CDR3 has 12 residues. This chain's CDR3 is CTYRQGGHGYTF. CDR3 DNA sequence: TGCACCTACCGACAGGGGGGCCATGGCTACACCTTC.

The CDR3 loop reads CASSAGITEAFF. CDR3 DNA: TGTGCCAGCAGTGCAGGGATAACTGAAGCTTTCTTT. The chain joins TRBV2 to TRBJ1-1; weak D call: TRBD1 (5 bases). V was pared by 4 bases and J by 5 bases, with 8 bases between. The CDR3 loop spans 12 amino acids. Looked up from germline, CDR1 is SNHLY and CDR2 is FYNNEI.

The chain links TRBV2 to TRBJ2-7; 7 bases line up with TRBD1. CDR1 SNHLY and CDR2 FYNNEI come from the germline V gene. This CDR3 is 14 amino acids long. The V gene end was trimmed by 6 bases and the J gene end by 3 bases; junction bases not matched to a gene: 8. In DNA, the CDR3 is TGTGCCAGCAGAACTTACAGGGGTTACTACGAGCAGTACTTC. As protein: CASRTYRGYYEQYF.

V usage is TRBV12-3 or TRBV12-4 and J usage is TRBJ2-7; 7 positions agree with TRBD2. The V segment lost 6 bases and the J segment 4 bases; nucleotides outside the gene matches: 12. The CDR3 consists of 15 residues. CDR3 DNA sequence: TGTGCCAGCAGCTCCTTAGCGGGCCACTTATACGAGCAGTACTTC. Translation: CASSSLAGHLYEQYF.

In this sample, this clonotype turned up a few times. For the CDR3, the DNA is TGTGCCACCAGCAGAGATTTATTGAGAAGTAGCAATCAGCCCCAGCATTTT. Protein sequence: CATSRDLLRSSNQPQHF. The V call is TRBV15, the J call TRBJ1-5; D is unresolved. In germline, CDR1 is LNHNV, CDR2 YYDKDF (reference sequence). The CDR3 sequence is 17 residues long. V lost 0 bases and J 0 bases, leaving 12 bases between the germline ends.

This clonotype has just a few counts. This rearrangement joins TRBV19 to TRBJ1-4, with D hard to call. Germline CDR1 and CDR2: LNHDA and SQIVND (reference sequence). Between the trimmed V and J ends, which lost 8 bases and 7 bases, there was a span of 17 bases. The CDR3 loop spans 14 amino acids. The CDR3 loop reads CASCYSPSGEKLFF. CDR3 DNA sequence: TGTGCCAGTTGTTACAGCCCGTCTGGTGAAAAACTGTTTTTT.

The CDR3, as DNA: TGTGCCAGCAGTTACGGCCACTCTGGGGCCAACGTCCTGACTTTC. Its protein product is CASSYGHSGANVLTF. J is TRBJ2-6 and V is TRBV12-3 or TRBV12-4; D not certain. Trimming pared 4 bases from V and 0 bases from J, leaving 7 bases between. This CDR3 contains 15 residues.

V gene TRBV5-1 combines with J gene TRBJ2-2; D remains unclear. Germline V gives CDR1 SGHRS, CDR2 YFSETQ. CDR3 size: 16 residues. V lost 1 base and J 0 bases, leaving 10 bases between the germline ends. CDR3 coding DNA: TGCGCCAGCAGCTTGTTTCCGAGGACGAACACCGGGGAGCTGTTTTTT. It translates to CASSLFPRTNTGELFF.

This chain links TRBV10-3 with TRBJ1-6; no clear D. With 7 bases removed from V and 5 bases from J, the gap between germline ends came to 9 bases. The CDR3 sequence is 13 residues long. Germline-derived CDR1 and CDR2 are ENHRY and SYGVKD. The CDR3 DNA reads TGTGCCATCACGGGGTCGAATAATTCACCCCTCCACTTT. This codes for CAITGSNNSPLHF.

This clonotype has at least ten counts. This chain connects TRBV12-3 or TRBV12-4 to TRBJ1-1; possible D gene TRBD1, 6 bases. This CDR3 is built from 13 residues. With 5 bases removed from V and 7 bases from J, the gap between germline ends came to 14 bases. This chain's CDR3 is CASSLGTRGEAFF. DNA of the CDR3: TGTGCCAGCAGTCTTGGGACACGAGGTGAAGCTTTCTTT.

This clonotype occurred once. The gene calls are TRBV12-3 or TRBV12-4 and TRBJ2-7, with D uncertain. The CDR3 covers 14 residues. V was clipped by 7 bases and J by 2 bases, with 15 bases between them. CDR3 coding DNA: TGTGCCAGCACCTCAGACCGAGGCGCCTACGAGCAGTACTTC. Its translation: CASTSDRGAYEQYF.

This clonotype was found a few times. The chain employs TRBV19 and TRBJ1-5; weak D call: TRBD1 (6 bases). The V end lost 5 bases, the J end lost 3 bases, and 14 bases lay between the germline ends. CDR1 is LNHDA, CDR2 SQIVND, per germline (reference sequence). This CDR3 comprises 15 residues. The CDR3 region has the DNA TGTGCCAGTAGTTCTTCGGACAGACCCAATCAGCCCCAGCATTTT. The encoded protein is CASSSSDRPNQPQHF.

The V and J genes are TRBV9 and TRBJ2-7, with TRBD2 identical over 7 bases. V lost 4 bases to trimming and J lost 6 bases; unmatched junction nucleotides: 7. This CDR3 has 13 amino acids. Germline-derived CDR1 and CDR2 are SGDLS and YYNGEE. The CDR3 is CASSQASGGEQYF. The CDR3 DNA reads as TGTGCCAGCAGCCAAGCTAGCGGCGGCGAGCAGTACTTC.

This clonotype has at least ten counts. Here the CDR3 reads CAISENRSYGYTF. For the CDR3, the DNA is TGTGCCATCAGTGAGAACCGAAGCTATGGCTACACCTTC. The chain recombines TRBV10-3 with TRBJ1-2, with D hard to call. V lost 2 bases and J 4 bases, leaving 8 bases between the germline ends. The CDR3 sequence is 13 residues long. Germline loops: CDR1 ENHRY, CDR2 SYGVKD.

This rearrangement joins TRBV10-3 to TRBJ1-1; D unclear. In germline, CDR1 is ENHRY, CDR2 SYGVKD. Trimming took off 2 bases at V and 5 bases at J, with 15 bases between the two ends. There are 15 residues in the CDR3. The chain's CDR3 is CAISEPKKGGTEAFF. The CDR3 region has the DNA TGTGCCATCAGTGAGCCGAAAAAGGGCGGTACTGAAGCTTTCTTT.

The table lists this clonotype with a few counts. This rearrangement joins TRBV2 to TRBJ1-1; 8 nucleotides line up with TRBD1. Trimming cost V 2 bases and J 0 bases; bases outside gene matches: 11. The CDR3 spans 18 residues. Germline assignment: CDR1 SNHLY and CDR2 FYNNEI. CDR3 coding DNA: TGTGCCAGCAGTGAATCGGCCGGACAGGGAGGGGTGAACACTGAAGCTTTCTTT. Translated, it gives CASSESAGQGGVNTEAFF.

This clonotype has a handful of counts. V gene TRBV24-1 combines with J gene TRBJ2-2; the match to TRBD1 covers 8 bases. CDR1 and CDR2 (germline): KGHDR, SFDVKD. CDR3 length: 17 amino acids. V shed 3 bases and J 2 bases; nucleotides not matched to a gene: 7. CDR3 in DNA: TGTGCCACCAGTGATCCAGGGGGCTCGGGAAACACCGGGGAGCTGTTTTTT. It encodes CATSDPGGSGNTGELFF.